This T cell receptor beta chain derives from a study of CD8+CD57+ T cells in acquired aplastic anemia. Patients chosen for sequencing had CD8+CD57+ cells that had expanded, as shown by flow cytometry. Study results and limitations: Patients shared 25 to 30 CD8+ CDR3 sequences with controls. Between patients and controls, CD8+ Simpson's diversity did not vary significantly.

Genomic DNA, serving as template, underwent TCR beta VDJ and CDR3 profiling. MiXCR, run by TCRdb on the reads, gives a single entry per CDR3 protein. The table lists about 160,000 distinct CDR3 sequences, 65% to 75% of them singletons. Details on this clonotype: Its target is unknown.

Trimming cost V 4 bases and J 3 bases, with 8 bases left between them. The germline V gene encodes CDR1 SQVTM and CDR2 ANQGSEA. CDR3 size: 12 residues. The sample comprised sorted CD4+, CD8+, or CD8+CD57+ T cells (not recorded which) from PBMCs. The V call is TRBV29-1, the J call TRBJ2-3; weak D call: TRBD2 (5 bases). The clonotype originates from a human donor with aplastic anemia. The DNA for the CDR3 is TGCAGCGTTGGTCCGGGGACAGATACGCAGTATTTT. This encodes CSVGPGTDTQYF.